This T cell receptor beta chain emerged from a study of spatial heterogeneity in lung cancer. Whole-study context: Detection consistently yielded more beta chains than alpha chains.

CDR1 and CDR2 from the germline V gene are MDHEN and SYDVKM. CDR3 size: 13 residues. Losses at the gene ends were 1 base for V and 11 bases for J; bases not matched to a gene: 1. The time point denotes: sample taken at primary tumor resection. Whole RNA, isolated from tumor, nontumor lung or frozen PBMC, was sequenced without prior sorting. TCRdb reprocessed the 5' RACE reads with MiXCR, giving one entry per CDR3 protein. The sample has 30,000 to 45,000 distinct CDR3 sequences; 5.2% are singletons. This clonotype was observed at least ten times. The sequenced sample was PBMCs, obtained at surgery. This TCR was recovered from a female donor with early-stage non-small cell lung cancer. The chain has TRBV28 and TRBJ2-7, with 14 bases matching TRBD2. This chain's CDR3 is CASSLSTSGREYF. In DNA, the CDR3 is TGTGCCAGCAGTTTATCGACTAGCGGGAGGGAGTACTTC.